This T cell receptor (beta chain) was recorded in a study of shared clonotypes between healthy human individuals. Germline V lookup: CDR1 LGHNA, CDR2 YNFKEQ. The CDR3 has 14 residues. Deletions cut 4 bases from V and 2 bases from J, with 11 bases between. This clone was seen a single time. The repertoire was sequenced with immunoSEQ multiplex PCR; TCRdb's copy has only in-frame clones and lacks some. The sample records about 510,000 clones, nearly 80% being singletons. Material for sequencing was PBMCs. The chain carries TRBV4-2 and TRBJ1-2; D may be TRBD1 (5 bases). This receptor was obtained from a woman between 40 and 55 years old in good health. Some clones in this sample may be carry-over from other donors' samples. The CDR3 protein is CASSPPGLNYGYTF. Written as DNA, the CDR3 is TGTGCCAGCAGCCCACCGGGACTCAACTATGGCTACACCTTC.